This T cell receptor beta chain was recorded in a study of CD8+CD57+ T cells in acquired aplastic anemia. CDR3 length: 15 residues. CDR1 and CDR2 (germline): SGHTA, FQGTGA. V gave up 2 bases and J gave up 2 bases, with 10 bases separating them. Those patients picked for sequencing had displayed CD8+CD57+ cell expansion on flow cytometry. Severe acquired aplastic anemia was present in all patients. Researchers used genomic DNA as the template to profile TCR beta VDJ and CDR3. TCRdb redid the calling of the reads with MiXCR, one entry per CDR3 protein. Among fewer than 250,000 distinct CDR3 sequences listed, more than 45% were seen once.

Sequenced sample: sorted CD4+, CD8+, or CD8+CD57+ T cells (not recorded which) from PBMCs. The rearrangement uses TRBV7-3 and TRBJ2-1, with D perhaps matching TRBD1 or TRBD2 (5 bases each). This receptor was obtained from a human donor with aplastic anemia. CDR3 residues: CASSLGTLTYNEQFF. Written as DNA, the CDR3 is TGTGCCAGCAGCTTAGGGACGCTGACCTACAATGAGCAGTTCTTC.